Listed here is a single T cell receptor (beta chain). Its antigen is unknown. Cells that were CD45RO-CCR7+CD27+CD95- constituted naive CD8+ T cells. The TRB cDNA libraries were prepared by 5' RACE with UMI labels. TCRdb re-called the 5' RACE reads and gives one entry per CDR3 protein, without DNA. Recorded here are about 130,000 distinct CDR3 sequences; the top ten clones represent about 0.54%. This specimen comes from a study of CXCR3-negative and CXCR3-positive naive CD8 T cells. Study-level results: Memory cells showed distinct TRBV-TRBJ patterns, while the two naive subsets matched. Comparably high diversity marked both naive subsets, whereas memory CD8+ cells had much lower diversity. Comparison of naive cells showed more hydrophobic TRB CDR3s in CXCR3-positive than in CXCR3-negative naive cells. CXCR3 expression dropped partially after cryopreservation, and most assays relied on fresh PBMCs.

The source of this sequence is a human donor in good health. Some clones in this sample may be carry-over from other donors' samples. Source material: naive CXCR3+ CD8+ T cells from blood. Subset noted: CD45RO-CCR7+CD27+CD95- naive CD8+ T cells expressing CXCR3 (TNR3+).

CDR3 amino acids: CASSPLPGRGEQFF. This chain uses TRBV13 with TRBJ2-1; TCRdb outputs TRBD1, but without DNA this stays unchecked. Germline CDR1 and CDR2: PRHDT and FYEKMQ (reference sequence). The CDR3 extends over 14 amino acids.